Below are 28 T cell receptor beta chains sequenced from a single sample in a study of PD-1 blockade in classical Hodgkin lymphoma. Method: immunoSEQ multiplex PCR; TCRdb's copy keeps in-frame clones and lacks some. The sample holds approximately 70,000 clones, 93% seen once. Time point: newly diagnosed, previously untreated cHL patient sample. Material: peripheral blood mononuclear cells (PBMCs). Receptors originate from a human donor with classical Hodgkin lymphoma.

The chain combines TRBV19 with TRBJ2-5, with D possibly called TRBD1 or TRBD2 (7 bases each). Looked up from germline, CDR1 is LNHDA and CDR2 is SQIVND (reference sequence). The V end was cut by 1 base, the J end by 2 bases, with 14 bases between. This CDR3 has 16 amino acids. Here the CDR3 reads CASSIAGGAKQETQYF. CDR3 DNA: TGTGCCAGTAGTATAGCAGGGGGGGCAAAACAAGAGACCCAGTACTTC.

The chain joins TRBV12-2 to TRBJ2-3; the D call TRBD1 from the table was never checked on the DNA. TRBV12-2 is a recognized pseudogene. The CDR3 contains 15 residues. CDR3 amino acids: CASREGHQSTDTQYF. In DNA, the CDR3 is TGTGCAAGTCGCGAGGGACACCAATCCACAGATACGCAGTATTTT.

The V and J genes are TRBV4-1 and TRBJ1-1; possible D gene TRBD1, 5 bases. Germline V lookup: CDR1 MGHRA, CDR2 YSYEKL. The length of the CDR3 is 14 residues. Deletions cut 8 bases from V and 5 bases from J, with 18 bases between. The CDR3, as DNA: TGCGCCAGCCGCGGGGCCCTGAGGGGAACTGAAGCTTTCTTT. It translates to CASRGALRGTEAFF.

The V gene is TRBV6-5, the J gene TRBJ1-1; D remains ambiguous. This CDR3 contains 14 residues. V lost 6 bases and J 0 bases, leaving 11 bases between the germline ends. The V gene's germline CDR1 is MNHEY and CDR2 SVGAGI. The CDR3: CASRTIQMNTEAFF. The CDR3 DNA sequence: TGTGCCAGCAGGACGATTCAGATGAACACTGAAGCTTTCTTT.

J is TRBJ1-1 and V is TRBV10-3; a possible D gene is TRBD1 (5 bases). The germline V gene encodes CDR1 ENHRY and CDR2 SYGVKD. CDR3 length: 15 residues. Trimming took off 6 bases at V and 5 bases at J, with 19 bases between the two ends. CDR3 sequence reads: CAIRSREGKNTEAFF. CDR3 in DNA: TGTGCCATCAGGAGCAGGGAAGGGAAGAATACTGAAGCTTTCTTT.

The J gene is TRBJ1-1, the V gene TRBV5-1; 7 bases line up with TRBD1. The trim removed 2 bases at V and 1 base at J, leaving 8 bases unmatched. This CDR3 has 16 residues. Germline CDR1 reads SGHRS; CDR2 reads YFSETQ. CDR3 in DNA: TGCGCCAGCAGCTTCTCTCCGGGACAGAAGAACACTGAAGCTTTCTTT. Protein: CASSFSPGQKNTEAFF.

This clone was observed a few times. The chain carries TRBV6-1 and TRBJ1-1, with D possibly being TRBD1 (5 bases). The CDR3 has 14 residues. Germline lookup yields CDR1 MNHNS and CDR2 SASEGT. The V end was cut by 4 bases, the J end by 3 bases, with 12 bases between. The CDR3 DNA follows: TGTGCCAGCAGTGGAGCCGGGGGGGACACTGAAGCTTTCTTT. As protein: CASSGAGGDTEAFF.

The J gene is TRBJ1-1, the V gene TRBV11-3; D remains unclear. The V end lost 5 bases, the J end lost 1 base, and 8 bases lay between the germline ends. Germline V gene sequence: CDR1 SGHNT, CDR2 YENEEA. The CDR3 consists of 13 residues. In nucleotides, the CDR3 is TGTGCCAGCAGCCTCTCAGGGAACACTGAAGCTTTCTTT. It encodes CASSLSGNTEAFF.

The CDR3 reads CASRSNSGNTIYF. Here the CDR3 DNA reads TGTGCCAGCAGAAGTAACTCTGGAAACACCATATATTTT. This chain joins TRBV6-5 and TRBJ1-3; unclear D gene. Trimming cost V 6 bases and J 0 bases, with 6 bases left between them. Germline CDR1 reads MNHEY; CDR2 reads SVGAGI. The CDR3 contains 13 residues.

J is TRBJ2-6 and V is TRBV5-1, with TRBD2 matching over 7 bases. CDR1 is SGHRS and CDR2 is YFSETQ in the germline V gene. The CDR3 is made up of 14 amino acids. V trimming: 6 bases; J trimming: 8 bases; junction bases outside the gene matches: 8. This chain's CDR3 is CASKNVAGTNVLTF. Here the CDR3 DNA reads TGCGCCAGCAAAAACGTAGCGGGTACCAACGTCCTGACTTTC.

A single count supports this clone. This sequence joins TRBV5-1 and TRBJ2-7, with 7 positions matching TRBD2. The CDR3 length is 13 residues. V dropped 5 bases and J dropped 8; count of bases not matched to a gene: 10. Germline loops: CDR1 SGHRS, CDR2 YFSETQ. This chain's CDR3 is CASRQRDDTKQYF. The CDR3 coding sequence is TGCGCCAGCAGGCAGCGGGACGACACCAAGCAGTACTTC.

The chain couples TRBV5-4 to TRBJ2-3; D is ambiguous. Germline lookup yields CDR1 SGHNT and CDR2 YYREEE (reference sequence). This CDR3 has 13 amino acids. Trimming stripped 4 bases from V and 2 bases from J, with 8 bases between. The CDR3: CASSPPTTDTQYF. In nucleotides, the CDR3 is TGTGCCAGCAGCCCCCCCACCACAGATACGCAGTATTTT. The full variable domain, completed using reference TRBV5-4 and TRBJ2-3, is ETGVTQSPTHLIKTRGQQVTLRCSSQSGHNTVSWYQQALGQGPQFIFQYYREEENGRGNFPPRFSGLQFPNYSSELNVNALELDDSALYLCASSPPTTDTQYFGPGTRLTVL.

This chain links TRBV5-1 with TRBJ2-7, with 8 bases lining up with TRBD1. The CDR3 is made up of 17 amino acids. Losses at the gene ends were 4 bases for V and 7 bases for J; bases not matched to a gene: 19. Per the germline V gene, CDR1 is SGHRS and CDR2 is YFSETQ. The CDR3 here is CASSPGTGWARDGEQYF. CDR3 DNA: TGCGCCAGCAGCCCCGGGACAGGTTGGGCTCGGGATGGTGAGCAGTACTTC.

The chain combines TRBV7-6 with TRBJ2-7; 15 bases fit TRBD2. The V and J ends lost 1 base and 0 bases, in that order; junction bases with no gene match: 10. The CDR3 consists of 20 residues. From germline, CDR1 is SGHVS and CDR2 FNYEAQ. CDR3 loop: CASSLESGLAGGRSSYEQYF. DNA for the CDR3: TGTGCCAGCAGCTTAGAGTCGGGACTAGCGGGGGGCAGGAGCTCCTACGAGCAGTACTTC.

This rearrangement joins TRBV2 to TRBJ2-1; perhaps TRBD2 as D (5 bases). The CDR3 sequence is 14 residues long. Germline-derived CDR1 and CDR2 are SNHLY and FYNNEI. Trimming left V 1 base short and J 14 bases short, with 18 bases between. Here the CDR3 reads CASSEVGSTSAKFF. CDR3 nucleotide sequence: TGTGCCAGCAGTGAAGTGGGGAGCACCTCCGCAAAGTTCTTC.

The rearrangement joins TRBV5-1 to TRBJ1-1; weak D call: TRBD1 (6 bases). Trimming left V 3 bases short and J 8 bases short, with 14 bases between. Germline loops: CDR1 SGHRS, CDR2 YFSETQ. This CDR3 is built from 13 residues. This CDR3 is CASSSLRGGEAFF. For the CDR3, the DNA is TGCGCCAGCAGCTCCCTTAGGGGGGGCGAAGCTTTCTTT.

V gene TRBV5-1 combines with J gene TRBJ2-7; 14 nucleotides match TRBD2. V trimming: 5 bases; J trimming: 13 bases; junction bases outside the gene matches: 11. CDR1 is SGHRS, CDR2 YFSETQ, per germline. This CDR3 comprises 14 residues. CDR3 in amino acids: CASSRGLAGEHAYF. For the CDR3, the DNA is TGCGCCAGCAGTAGGGGACTAGCGGGGGAACACGCCTACTTC.

This chain joins TRBV5-1 and TRBJ1-2; D uncertain. The V and J ends lost 0 bases and 7 bases respectively, with 16 bases between them. The CDR3 is made up of 15 amino acids. Germline V gene sequence: CDR1 SGHRS, CDR2 YFSETQ. The CDR3 region is CASSLVYEIKGGYTF. In DNA form, the CDR3 reads TGCGCCAGCAGCTTGGTTTACGAGATAAAGGGTGGCTACACCTTC.

The chain recombines TRBV6-1 with TRBJ2-3, with unresolved D. The V and J ends lost 6 bases and 9 bases respectively, with 22 bases between them. The germline V gene has CDR1 MNHNS and CDR2 SASEGT. The CDR3 sequence is 15 residues long. The CDR3 coding sequence is TGTGCCAGCAGCCCCGTCCCGGCCCCACAGATAACGCAGTATTTT. Translating gives CASSPVPAPQITQYF.

The chain combines TRBV27 with TRBJ1-5, with D uncertain. This CDR3 spans 14 amino acids. Trimming stripped 2 bases from V and 0 bases from J, with 5 bases between. CDR1 MNHEY and CDR2 SMNVEV come from the germline V gene (reference sequence). The CDR3 coding sequence is TGTGCCAGCAGTTTAAAAAATAGCAATCAGCCCCAGCATTTT. It translates to CASSLKNSNQPQHF.

V is TRBV6-6 and J is TRBJ2-1; D possibly matches TRBD1 or TRBD2 (5 bases each). The CDR3 has 15 residues. Germline CDR1 reads MNHNY; CDR2 reads SVGAGI (reference sequence). V was clipped by 6 bases and J by 10 bases, with 22 bases between them. In nucleotides, the CDR3 is TGTGCCAGCAGCCGAAACGTACTAGGGGCGGGCGAGCAGTTCTTC. It yields the protein CASSRNVLGAGEQFF.

The chain carries TRBV5-4 and TRBJ2-7, with 8 nucleotides matching TRBD2. This CDR3 region has 16 residues. From germline, CDR1 is SGHNT and CDR2 YYREEE (reference sequence). Unmatched junction bases numbered 12, after V lost 2 bases and J lost 5 bases. Here the CDR3 reads CASSFRSGGPGNEQYF. The DNA of the CDR3 is TGTGCCAGCAGCTTTCGGAGCGGGGGACCCGGTAACGAGCAGTACTTC.

The genes are TRBV5-1 and TRBJ2-5, with TRBD2 matching 8 bases. The V and J ends lost 0 bases and 2 bases, in that order; junction bases with no gene match: 3. The V gene's germline CDR1 is SGHRS and CDR2 YFSETQ. There are 15 residues in the CDR3. The CDR3 DNA follows: TGCGCCAGCAGCTTGGCCCCGGGAGGGCAAGAGACCCAGTACTTC. This sequence encodes CASSLAPGGQETQYF.

The chain employs TRBV7-2 and TRBJ1-4; 8 positions agree with TRBD1. V dropped 5 bases and J dropped 2; count of bases not matched to a gene: 10. The CDR3 totals 17 residues. Looked up from germline, CDR1 is SGHTA and CDR2 is FQGNSA. The DNA for the CDR3 is TGTGCCAGCAGCACCCGGACAGGGAGGGGGACTAATGAAAAACTGTTTTTT. Amino acid sequence: CASSTRTGRGTNEKLFF.

The chain recombines TRBV28 with TRBJ2-7; TRBD1 aligns across 10 bases. Germline V gene sequence: CDR1 MDHEN, CDR2 SYDVKM. The ends lost 6 bases at V and 4 bases at J; junction bases unmatched: 9. The CDR3 extends over 15 amino acids. In DNA form, the CDR3 reads TGTGCCAGCAGCATGACAGGGGGCGCTTTTTACGAGCAGTACTTC. Encoded protein: CASSMTGGAFYEQYF.

The chain uses TRBV6-5 and TRBJ2-1; D not certain. This CDR3 region has 15 residues. Looked up from germline, CDR1 is MNHEY and CDR2 is SVGAGI. The V and J ends lost 2 bases and 1 base respectively, with 9 bases between them. The CDR3 region is CASSYASGSYNEQFF. Here the CDR3 DNA reads TGTGCCAGCAGTTACGCGTCTGGATCCTACAATGAGCAGTTCTTC.

The rearrangement links TRBV19 to TRBJ2-1; possible D gene TRBD2, 5 bases. Germline lookup yields CDR1 LNHDA and CDR2 SQIVND (reference sequence). V shed 2 bases and J shed 5 bases, with 19 bases lying between them. The CDR3 runs to 17 residues. CDR3 in DNA: TGTGCCAGTAGTATAACAGTGTTGGTAGCGCCGGACAATGAGCAGTTCTTC. As protein: CASSITVLVAPDNEQFF.

The V gene is TRBV13, the J gene TRBJ2-1; 9 bases align to TRBD1. CDR1 is PRHDT and CDR2 is FYEKMQ in the germline V gene (reference sequence). V lost 1 base and J lost 4; bases outside the gene matches: 8. The CDR3 runs 17 residues. The CDR3 protein is CASSLAPGQGFYNEQFF. DNA of the CDR3: TGTGCCAGCAGCTTAGCCCCGGGACAGGGATTTTACAATGAGCAGTTCTTC.